This entry lists 15 T cell receptor beta chains sequenced from one sample in a study of blood T cells in healthy people across ages. It was with a sample-barcoded 5' primer and a J-beta primer mix that a second PCR of about 6 to 12 cycles was run. TCRdb independently ran MiXCR on the 5' RACE reads; one entry per CDR3 protein. The data show approximately 850,000 distinct CDR3 sequences, under 45% seen once. The sample taken for sequencing was blood. Receptors originate from a man aged 55 to 70 in good health.

This clonotype was detected only a few times. This chain connects TRBV7-2 to TRBJ1-2; maybe TRBD1 (5 bases). V lost 1 base and J 8 bases, leaving 17 bases between the germline ends. Germline CDR1 SGHTA, CDR2 FQGNSA. This CDR3 contains 15 residues. The CDR3 loop reads CASSLGGAGPRGYTF. The CDR3 DNA is TGTGCCAGCAGCTTAGGAGGGGCGGGGCCCAGGGGCTACACCTTC. Filled out from reference TRBV7-2 and TRBJ1-2, the complete variable domain reads GAGVSQSPSNKVTEKGKDVELRCDPISGHTALYWYRQSLGQGLEFLIYFQGNSAPDKSGLPSDRFSAERTGGSVSTLTIQRTQQEDSAVYLCASSLGGAGPRGYTFGSGTRLTVV.

This chain joins TRBV20-1 and TRBJ1-1; TRBD1 matches at 8 bases. V was pared by 5 bases and J by 9 bases, with 2 bases of the junction left unmatched. Germline V CDR1 and CDR2: DFQATT, SNEGSKA (reference sequence). The CDR3 spans 10 residues. The CDR3 loop is CSARQGKAFF. CDR3 DNA: TGCAGTGCTCGACAGGGGAAAGCTTTCTTT.

The genes are TRBV6-1 and TRBJ1-5; D unclear. V lost 1 base and J lost 6, with 1 base in between. This CDR3 contains 11 residues. The V gene's germline CDR1 is MNHNS and CDR2 SASEGT. The CDR3: CASSEVQPQHF. The CDR3 nucleotides are TGTGCCAGCAGTGAAGTTCAGCCCCAGCATTTT.

This sequence joins TRBV6-2 or TRBV6-3 and TRBJ2-5, with D perhaps matching TRBD2 (6 bases). The CDR3 contains 13 residues. From germline, CDR1 is MNHEY and CDR2 SVGEGT. V lost 7 bases and J lost 2, with 11 bases in between. The CDR3 coding sequence is TGTGCCAGCATGCGGGGCTTACAAGAGACCCAGTACTTC. Translating it yields CASMRGLQETQYF.

The V gene is TRBV7-2, the J gene TRBJ2-2; a possible D gene is TRBD2 (6 bases). V shed 1 base and J shed 4 bases, with 10 bases lying between them. Germline V CDR1 and CDR2: SGHTA, FQGNSA. The CDR3 covers 15 residues. The CDR3 coding sequence is TGTGCCAGCAGCTTAGTTACAGCGGGCACCGGGGAGCTGTTTTTT. This gives the protein CASSLVTAGTGELFF.

The chain has TRBV10-3 and TRBJ1-6; TRBD1 matches 9 bases. This CDR3 contains 17 residues. Germline trimming cut 6 bases from V and 7 bases from J; bases unmatched to any gene: 13. The germline V gene encodes CDR1 ENHRY and CDR2 SYGVKD. The CDR3 here is CAIRNEKDRGNNSPLHF. The CDR3 DNA follows: TGTGCCATCAGGAACGAAAAAGACAGGGGGAACAATTCACCCCTCCACTTT.

This clonotype has at least ten counts. This chain links TRBV24-1 with TRBJ2-7, with no clear D. Looked up from germline, CDR1 is KGHDR and CDR2 is SFDVKD. V dropped 0 bases and J dropped 3 bases, with 5 bases sitting between them. The length of the CDR3 is 13 residues. This CDR3 is CATSDLCFYEQYF. The CDR3 DNA sequence: TGTGCCACCAGTGATTTGTGTTTCTACGAGCAGTACTTC.

Only a few counts were recorded for this clonotype. This rearrangement joins TRBV6-1 to TRBJ2-7, with D unresolved. V lost 4 bases and J lost 8, with 9 bases in between. This CDR3 spans 11 amino acids. Germline-derived CDR1 and CDR2 are MNHNS and SASEGT. CDR3 in DNA: TGTGCCAGCAGTGCCCGACCGCAGCAGTACTTC. Encoded protein: CASSARPQQYF.

The V gene is TRBV6-2 or TRBV6-3, the J gene TRBJ2-4, with 7 bases matching TRBD1. The CDR3 contains 16 residues. V was clipped by 6 bases and J by 7 bases; unmatched bases: 15. Per germline, CDR1 MNHEY and CDR2 SVGEGT. For the CDR3, the DNA is TGTGCCAGCAGCCCAACCCTTCCGAGGGGGCGCAACATTCAGTACTTC. This sequence encodes CASSPTLPRGRNIQYF.

J is TRBJ1-1 and V is TRBV24-1; 7 positions match TRBD1. This CDR3 contains 15 residues. Germline V lookup: CDR1 KGHDR, CDR2 SFDVKD. V was pared by 4 bases and J by 2 bases, with 6 bases of the junction left unmatched. DNA of the CDR3: TGTGCCACCAGTGACAGCAGGGGGGGAAACACTGAAGCTTTCTTT. Protein sequence: CATSDSRGGNTEAFF.

The rearrangement links TRBV9 to TRBJ2-3; D gene uncertain. Trimming took 0 bases from V and 0 from J, leaving 8 bases between them. Germline CDR1 is SGDLS and CDR2 is YYNGEE. The CDR3 is made up of 15 amino acids. Here the CDR3 DNA reads TGTGCCAGCAGCGTAGCTGTTCTAAGCACAGATACGCAGTATTTT. Translating gives CASSVAVLSTDTQYF.

The sample holds one count of this clonotype. A read error may account for a junction end that differs from germline. The chain couples TRBV29-1 to TRBJ1-1; tentatively, D is TRBD1 (6 bases). The CDR3 is 14 amino acids. CDR1 and CDR2 (germline): SQVTM, ANQGSEA. The DNA for the CDR3 is TGCAGCGTTGACCCCACAGGGTTCGACACTGATGCTTTCTTT. Translated, it gives CSVDPTGFDTDAFF.

J is TRBJ2-5 and V is TRBV20-1; the match to TRBD1 covers 7 bases. Germline CDR1 and CDR2: DFQATT and SNEGSKA (reference sequence). Trimming took 6 bases from V and 2 from J; bases not matched to a gene: 9. The CDR3 consists of 14 residues. CDR3: CSARQGDGQETQYF. CDR3 bases: TGCAGTGCGCGACAGGGAGACGGGCAAGAGACCCAGTACTTC.

This clonotype has only a few counts. The V and J genes are TRBV7-2 and TRBJ1-2; 8 bases are a match to TRBD1. The CDR3 is 15 residues long. The junction had 5 bases not matched to a gene; V was cut back by 5 bases and J by 0 bases. Germline CDR1 is SGHTA and CDR2 is FQGNSA. DNA of the CDR3: TGTGCCAGCAGCACCTCGACAGGGGCTAACTATGGCTACACCTTC. This gives the protein CASSTSTGANYGYTF.

Details on this clonotype: A read error may explain this, as a much larger clone is one base away. The chain uses TRBV11-2 and TRBJ2-7, with 9 bases identical to TRBD2. Germline V gene lookup returns CDR1 SGHAT and CDR2 FQNNGV. The CDR3 totals 15 residues. In nucleotides, the CDR3 is TGTGCCAGCAGCTTAGCTAGCGGGGAGTCCTACAAGCAGTACTTC. It codes for CASSLASGESYKQYF.